The next 27 T cell receptor beta chains were all read from a single sample in a study of T cells after yellow fever vaccination. TCRdb independently ran MiXCR on the 5' RACE reads; one entry per CDR3 protein. The table includes 500,000 to 650,000 distinct CDR3 sequences, about a sixth detected once. The sample was PBMCs, taken 5 to 6 days after the first yellow fever vaccination. Every receptor here comes from a man aged 18 to 30 who received the YFV17D yellow fever vaccine.

The rearrangement joins TRBV12-3 or TRBV12-4 to TRBJ2-7, with a possible D match to TRBD1 (6 bases). Trimming left V 5 bases short and J 6 bases short, with 14 bases between. This CDR3 region has 13 residues. The CDR3 region has the DNA TGTGCCAGCAGTATCGACAGGTTCCGCGAGCAGTACTTC. Protein product: CASSIDRFREQYF.

The chain joins TRBV4-2 to TRBJ2-2, with a weak D call TRBD2 (5 bases). The CDR3 spans 15 residues. Germline loops: CDR1 LGHNA, CDR2 YNFKEQ. Deletions cut 7 bases from V and 8 bases from J, with 20 bases between. Here the CDR3 DNA reads TGTGCCAGCAAGGATCGGGATCTCGGCCGGGGGGAGCTGTTTTTT. As protein: CASKDRDLGRGELFF.

This clonotype has just one count. The CDR3 loop reads CATSAIPGLDQETQYF. The CDR3 DNA reads TGTGCCACCAGTGCGATTCCAGGGCTGGACCAAGAGACCCAGTACTTC. The chain carries TRBV24-1 and TRBJ2-5, with D possibly matching TRBD1 (5 bases). This CDR3 region has 16 residues. V was trimmed by 5 bases and J by 0 bases, leaving 15 bases between them. The germline V gene encodes CDR1 KGHDR and CDR2 SFDVKD.

The rearrangement joins TRBV12-3 or TRBV12-4 to TRBJ2-5; TRBD1 is a possible D gene (6 bases). This CDR3 is 15 amino acids long. Trimming stripped 2 bases from V and 6 bases from J, with 16 bases between. CDR3 protein: CASSLLGAAGKTQYF. CDR3 sequence (DNA): TGTGCCAGCAGTTTACTGGGGGCAGCCGGGAAGACCCAGTACTTC.

The chain links TRBV5-1 to TRBJ2-1, with D perhaps given as TRBD1 or TRBD2 (5 bases each). The CDR3 sequence is 14 residues long. The ends were cut back, 3 bases at V and 3 bases at J, with 10 bases in the middle. Germline values: CDR1 SGHRS, CDR2 YFSETQ. The CDR3 is CASSSGPVYNEQFF. The DNA of the CDR3 is TGCGCCAGCAGCTCGGGACCGGTCTACAATGAGCAGTTCTTC.

This sequence joins TRBV7-9 and TRBJ1-4, with D tentatively TRBD1 (5 bases). Per the germline V gene, CDR1 is SEHNR and CDR2 is FQNEAQ (reference sequence). The CDR3 spans 17 residues. V shed 5 bases and J shed 0 bases, with 16 bases lying between them. This CDR3 reads CASSGRYTGSTNEKLFF. The CDR3 coding sequence is TGTGCCAGCAGCGGTAGATATACAGGTTCAACTAATGAAAAACTGTTTTTT.

The chain joins TRBV7-3 to TRBJ2-1; D perhaps matches TRBD2 (5 bases). The germline CDR1 and CDR2 sequences are SGHTA and FQGTGA. The CDR3 is 14 amino acids. The V and J ends lost 3 bases and 3 bases respectively, with 9 bases between them. The CDR3 region is CASSFRGNYNEQFF. In DNA form, the CDR3 reads TGTGCCAGCAGCTTCCGAGGGAACTACAATGAGCAGTTCTTC.

J is TRBJ1-2 and V is TRBV4-1, with D possibly being TRBD1 (5 bases). Germline V gives CDR1 MGHRA, CDR2 YSYEKL. V was cut by 0 bases and J by 8 bases, with 13 bases left in between. The CDR3 is 14 amino acids. The CDR3 sequence: CASSQDAGDGGYTF. The DNA of the CDR3 is TGCGCCAGCAGCCAAGATGCGGGGGACGGGGGCTACACCTTC.

V and J are TRBV20-1 and TRBJ2-7, with 8 nucleotides matching TRBD1. Germline CDR1 is DFQATT and CDR2 is SNEGSKA (reference sequence). The CDR3 runs 14 residues. J lost 5 bases, V lost 2 bases, and 8 bases had no gene match. CDR3 sequence: CSARKPGGWNEQYV. In nucleotides, the CDR3 is TGCAGTGCTAGAAAACCAGGGGGCTGGAACGAGCAGTACGTC.

The rearrangement joins TRBV6-2 or TRBV6-3 to TRBJ1-2, with D possibly matching TRBD1 (6 bases). There are 13 residues in the CDR3. V was cut by 6 bases and J by 6 bases, with 14 bases left in between. Germline-derived CDR1 and CDR2 are MNHEY and SVGEGT. The CDR3 coding sequence is TGTGCCAGCAGGAACAGGGCAGAAGATGGCTACACCTTC. Its translation: CASRNRAEDGYTF.

The chain employs TRBV7-2 and TRBJ1-4; 7 bases map to TRBD1. The CDR3 consists of 14 residues. Germline assignment: CDR1 SGHTA and CDR2 FQGNSA. V trimming: 3 bases; J trimming: 10 bases; junction bases outside the gene matches: 8. CDR3 DNA: TGTGCCAGCAGCTTCTGGACAGGCCCGGGAAAACTGTTTTTT. Its protein is CASSFWTGPGKLFF.

By share, this clonotype ranks as medium-sized. The V and J genes are TRBV9 and TRBJ2-4, with 13 bases identical to TRBD2. V was pared by 4 bases and J by 0 bases, with 10 bases of the junction left unmatched. CDR1 and CDR2 from the germline V gene are SGDLS and YYNGEE. This CDR3 spans 19 amino acids. CDR3 sequence reads: CASSPTSGGSLVAKNIQYF. The CDR3 coding sequence is TGTGCCAGCAGCCCGACTAGCGGGGGGTCCCTCGTAGCCAAAAACATTCAGTACTTC.

This chain joins TRBV24-1 and TRBJ2-2, with D perhaps matching TRBD1 (5 bases). V was shortened by 4 bases and J by 8 bases, with 22 bases between the two germline ends. Germline V lookup: CDR1 KGHDR, CDR2 SFDVKD. The CDR3 totals 17 residues. This CDR3 reads CATSDPKTATARGELFF. For the CDR3, the DNA is TGTGCCACCAGTGACCCAAAGACAGCTACCGCCCGGGGGGAGCTGTTTTTT.

This clonotype appeared a few times. This chain links TRBV7-8 with TRBJ1-4, with no clear D. Germline V gene lookup returns CDR1 SGHVS and CDR2 FQNEAQ. Trimming took 2 bases from V and 5 from J, leaving 9 bases between them. The CDR3 spans 14 residues. CDR3 amino acids: CASSLHPLNEKLFF. DNA for the CDR3: TGTGCCAGCAGCTTACATCCTCTCAATGAAAAACTGTTTTTT. Filled out from reference TRBV7-8 and TRBJ1-4, the complete variable domain reads GAGVSQSPRYKVAKRGQDVALRCDPISGHVSLFWYQQALGQGPEFLTYFQNEAQLDKSGLPSDRFFAERPEGSVSTLKIQRTQQEDSAVYLCASSLHPLNEKLFFGSGTQLSVL.

V usage is TRBV20-1 and J usage is TRBJ2-3; possibly TRBD2 for D (6 bases). With 8 bases removed from V and 1 base from J, the gap between germline ends came to 10 bases. CDR1 and CDR2 from the germline V gene are DFQATT and SNEGSKA (reference sequence). This CDR3 comprises 12 residues. CDR3 sequence: CSKASGTDTQYF. CDR3 DNA: TGCAGTAAAGCTAGCGGCACAGATACGCAGTATTTT.

Ten or more counts support this clonotype. The chain links TRBV18 to TRBJ2-3; D is unclear. V lost 6 bases to trimming and J lost 2 bases, with 27 bases between them. The length of the CDR3 is 19 residues. Germline CDR1 reads KGHSH; CDR2 reads LQKENI. The CDR3 protein is CASSPDQALQTEDTDTQYF. The CDR3 DNA reads as TGTGCCAGCTCCCCAGATCAGGCCCTTCAGACCGAAGACACAGATACGCAGTATTTT.

V is TRBV12-3 or TRBV12-4 and J is TRBJ2-7; D gene unclear. CDR3 size: 10 residues. Trimming shortened V by 4 bases and J by 5 bases, and 3 bases separated the two germline ends. The CDR3 DNA is TGTGCCAGCAGTTCCAACGAGCAGTACGTC. Protein: CASSSNEQYV.

This clonotype was observed many times. V is TRBV7-3 and J is TRBJ2-3; tentatively, D is TRBD2 (5 bases). CDR1 is SGHTA, CDR2 FQGTGA, per germline. The ends were cut back, 5 bases at V and 8 bases at J, with 11 bases in the middle. CDR3 size: 12 residues. The CDR3 nucleotides read TGTGCCAGCAGCCTGGAGGCGGGTACGCAGTATTTT. Translation: CASSLEAGTQYF. The variable domain in full, completed from reference TRBV7-3 and TRBJ2-3, reads GAGVSQTPSNKVTEKGKYVELRCDPISGHTALYWYRQSLGQGPEFLIYFQGTGAADDSGLPNDRFFAVRPEGSVSTLKIQRTERGDSAVYLCASSLEAGTQYFGPGTRLTVL.

This chain links TRBV20-1 with TRBJ2-2; D is ambiguous. Germline lookup yields CDR1 DFQATT and CDR2 SNEGSKA (reference sequence). V lost 6 bases, J lost 4 bases, and 21 bases lay in between. This CDR3 comprises 16 residues. CDR3 region: CSAYTGPSMGTGELFF. The CDR3, as DNA: TGCAGTGCCTATACTGGCCCATCAATGGGCACCGGGGAGCTGTTTTTT.

This clonotype was picked up many times. The chain is built from TRBV12-3 or TRBV12-4 and TRBJ1-2, with D possibly being TRBD1 (5 bases). The CDR3 has 16 amino acids. V lost 6 bases, J lost 4 bases, and 21 bases lay in between. Here the CDR3 reads CASRNTGQGGTYGYTF. In DNA form, the CDR3 reads TGTGCCAGCAGGAACACGGGGCAGGGCGGGACCTATGGCTACACCTTC.

V usage is TRBV21-1 and J usage is TRBJ1-5; the table calls TRBD1, which could not be checked here. TRBV21-1 counts as a pseudogene. The CDR3 is 12 residues long. CDR3 sequence reads: CASSGRTGTQHF. CDR3 bases: TGTGCCAGCAGCGGGAGAACAGGAACCCAGCATTTT.

The chain is built from TRBV6-1 and TRBJ1-1; 12 nucleotides agree with TRBD1. The CDR3 covers 14 residues. Trimming at V came to 4 bases and at J to 6 bases, leaving 3 bases not matched to a gene. Per germline, CDR1 MNHNS and CDR2 SASEGT. The chain's CDR3 is CASSAGTGGPEAFF. CDR3 DNA: TGTGCCAGCAGTGCCGGGACAGGGGGCCCTGAAGCTTTCTTT.

This clonotype was counted between two and nine times. The chain couples TRBV7-2 to TRBJ2-7; tentatively, D is TRBD2 (6 bases). The V gene lost 3 bases and the J gene lost 3 bases, with 15 bases spanning the gap. CDR1 is SGHTA and CDR2 is FQGNSA in the germline V gene. This CDR3 is built from 15 residues. CDR3 nucleotide sequence: TGTGCCAGCAGCTTGGCGCAGCGGGTTTTCTACGAGCAGTACTTC. Translation gives CASSLAQRVFYEQYF. The whole variable domain, filled in from reference TRBV7-2 and TRBJ2-7, reads GAGVSQSPSNKVTEKGKDVELRCDPISGHTALYWYRQSLGQGLEFLIYFQGNSAPDKSGLPSDRFSAERTGGSVSTLTIQRTQQEDSAVYLCASSLAQRVFYEQYFGPGTRLTVT.

This clonotype was observed a handful of times. V usage is TRBV5-1 and J usage is TRBJ2-7, with D perhaps being TRBD1 or TRBD2 (6 bases each). Trimming took 3 bases from V and 5 from J, leaving 9 bases between them. The CDR3 length is 12 residues. Germline V gives CDR1 SGHRS, CDR2 YFSETQ. The CDR3 DNA follows: TGCGCCAGCAGCTGGGGGGCGGACGAGCAGTACTTC. This encodes CASSWGADEQYF.

The V call is TRBV6-2 or TRBV6-3, the J call TRBJ1-5; D call uncertain. V was clipped by 6 bases and J by 1 base, with 10 bases between them. Per the germline V gene, CDR1 is MNHEY and CDR2 is SVGEGT. The CDR3 runs 14 residues. The CDR3 sequence is CASRKMLSNQPQHF. The DNA for the CDR3 is TGTGCCAGCAGGAAAATGCTGAGCAATCAGCCCCAGCATTTT.

The chain is built from TRBV18 and TRBJ2-7; possible D gene TRBD1, 7 bases. Trimming stripped 5 bases from V and 3 bases from J, with 17 bases between. Germline-derived CDR1 and CDR2 are KGHSH and LQKENI. The length of the CDR3 is 15 residues. The CDR3 nucleotides are TGTGCCAGCTCAGCGGGACAGAACACAAACTACGAGCAGTACTTC. This gives the protein CASSAGQNTNYEQYF. The full variable domain, its missing parts supplied by reference TRBV18 and TRBJ2-7, is NAGVMQNPRHLVRRRGQEARLRCSPMKGHSHVYWYRQLPEEGLKFMVYLQKENIIDESGMPKERFSAEFPKEGPSILRIQQVVRGDSAAYFCASSAGQNTNYEQYFGPGTRLTVT.

The chain has TRBV7-2 and TRBJ2-3; the D is unclear. Deletions cut 3 bases from V and 4 bases from J, with 8 bases between. Germline V gene sequence: CDR1 SGHTA, CDR2 FQGNSA. CDR3 size: 13 residues. In nucleotides, the CDR3 is TGTGCCAGCAGCTTCGCCAGACCAGATACGCAGTATTTT. It encodes CASSFARPDTQYF.